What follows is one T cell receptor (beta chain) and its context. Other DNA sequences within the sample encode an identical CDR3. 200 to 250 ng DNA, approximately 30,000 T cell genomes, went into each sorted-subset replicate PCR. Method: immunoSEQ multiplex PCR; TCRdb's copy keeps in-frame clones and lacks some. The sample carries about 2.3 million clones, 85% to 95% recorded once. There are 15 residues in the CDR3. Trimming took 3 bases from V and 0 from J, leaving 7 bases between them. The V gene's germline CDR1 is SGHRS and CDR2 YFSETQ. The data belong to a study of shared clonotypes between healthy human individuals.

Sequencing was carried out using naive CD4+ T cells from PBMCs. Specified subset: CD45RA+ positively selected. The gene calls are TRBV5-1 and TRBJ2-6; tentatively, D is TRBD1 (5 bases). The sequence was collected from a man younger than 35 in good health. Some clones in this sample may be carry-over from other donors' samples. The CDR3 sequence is CASSSDSSGANVLTF. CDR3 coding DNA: TGCGCCAGCAGCTCAGACAGCTCTGGGGCCAACGTCCTGACTTTC. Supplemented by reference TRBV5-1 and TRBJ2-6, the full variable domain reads KAGVTQTPRYLIKTRGQQVTLSCSPISGHRSVSWYQQTPGQGLQFLFEYFSETQRNKGNFPGRFSGRQFSNSRSEMNVSTLELGDSALYLCASSSDSSGANVLTFGAGSRLTVL.